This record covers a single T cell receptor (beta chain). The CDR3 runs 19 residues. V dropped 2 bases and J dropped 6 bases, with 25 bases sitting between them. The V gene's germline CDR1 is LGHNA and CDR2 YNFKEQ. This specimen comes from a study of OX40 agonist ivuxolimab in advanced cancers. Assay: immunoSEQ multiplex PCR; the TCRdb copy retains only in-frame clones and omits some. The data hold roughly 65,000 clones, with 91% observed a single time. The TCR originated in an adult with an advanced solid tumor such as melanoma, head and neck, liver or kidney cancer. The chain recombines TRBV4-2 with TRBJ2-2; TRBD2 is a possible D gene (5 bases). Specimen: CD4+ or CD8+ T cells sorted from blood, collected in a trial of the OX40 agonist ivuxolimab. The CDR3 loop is CASSQSSFSATNFPGELFF. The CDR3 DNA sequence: TGTGCCAGCAGCCAAAGTTCTTTCTCGGCGACTAACTTTCCCGGGGAGCTGTTTTTT.